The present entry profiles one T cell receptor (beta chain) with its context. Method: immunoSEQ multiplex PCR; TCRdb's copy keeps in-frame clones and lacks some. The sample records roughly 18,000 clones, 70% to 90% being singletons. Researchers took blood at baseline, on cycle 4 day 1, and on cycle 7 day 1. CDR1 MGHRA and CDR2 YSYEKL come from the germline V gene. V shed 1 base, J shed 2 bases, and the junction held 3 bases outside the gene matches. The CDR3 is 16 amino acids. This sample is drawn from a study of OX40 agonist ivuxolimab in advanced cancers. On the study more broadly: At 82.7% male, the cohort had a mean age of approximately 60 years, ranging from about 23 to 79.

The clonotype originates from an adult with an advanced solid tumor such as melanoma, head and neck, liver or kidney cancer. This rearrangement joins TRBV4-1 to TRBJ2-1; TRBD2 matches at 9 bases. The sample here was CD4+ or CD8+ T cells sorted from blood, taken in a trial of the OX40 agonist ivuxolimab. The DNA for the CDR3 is TGCGCCAGCAGCCAAGTAGCGGGGGAGCCCTACAATGAGCAGTTCTTC. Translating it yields CASSQVAGEPYNEQFF.